In this sample, the clone carrying this T cell receptor beta chain turned up many times. Its target is not known. After removal of 5 bases from V and 4 bases from J, the junction contained 12 bases not matched to a gene. CDR1 SQVTM and CDR2 ANQGSEA come from the germline V gene. This CDR3 has 17 residues. The sample belongs to a study of T cells in Graves' hyperthyroidism and ophthalmopathy. Regarding the study as a whole: The model foresaw ophthalmopathy a median around 6 months prior to onset.

Regions amplified from RNA transcripts were the TCR beta CDR3 regions. Carried out on the TCR CDR3, a first-round RT-PCR used the HTBI primer set. TCRdb independently ran MiXCR on the multiplex PCR reads; one entry per CDR3 protein. Among around 290,000 distinct CDR3 sequences listed, 13% were seen once. The sequence was collected from a woman younger than 45 with Graves' hyperthyroidism that later progressed to Graves' ophthalmopathy. J is TRBJ2-1 and V is TRBV29-1, with 12 bases matching TRBD2. The specimen sequenced was blood. Here the CDR3 reads CSVRASGRGWEYNEQFF. The CDR3 DNA follows: TGCAGCGTTCGGGCTAGCGGGAGGGGGTGGGAATACAATGAGCAGTTCTTC.